One and the same sample provided the 12 T cell receptor beta chains below, sequenced in a study of blood T cell repertoires in COVID-19 (dated by TCRdb to 2020 to 2022). Libraries were built with the immunoSEQ multiplex PCR assay. TCRdb holds this immuneACCESS table with in-frame rearrangements only. Some clones are missing; in checked studies, unresolved V genes explain under half, and the rest has no known cause. The sample yields 95,000 to 120,000 clones; about 83% were counted once. Clones ranked in the top ten supply approximately 4% of the sample. Source material: peripheral blood. The receptors come from a woman aged 70 to 79 with acute or convalescent COVID-19.

The CDR3 loop reads CASSSVGALEQFF. The CDR3 DNA is TGTGCCAGCAGTTCCGTGGGGGCCCTTGAGCAGTTCTTC. The chain has TRBV27 and TRBJ2-1; maybe TRBD1 (6 bases). V was trimmed by 4 bases and J by 9 bases, leaving 13 bases between them. The CDR3 runs to 13 residues. CDR1 and CDR2 from the germline V gene are MNHEY and SMNVEV (reference sequence).

V gene TRBV19 combines with J gene TRBJ2-5, with 15 bases lining up with TRBD2. The germline V gene encodes CDR1 LNHDA and CDR2 SQIVND (reference sequence). This CDR3 contains 15 residues. The V segment lost 7 bases and the J segment 4 bases; nucleotides outside the gene matches: 4. DNA for the CDR3: TGTGCCAGTAACGAGGGACTAGCGGGAGGAGAGACCCAGTACTTC. It codes for CASNEGLAGGETQYF.

The gene calls are TRBV2 and TRBJ1-1, with D possibly matching TRBD1 (6 bases). This CDR3 has 14 amino acids. Germline V gene sequence: CDR1 SNHLY, CDR2 FYNNEI. V lost 6 bases and J 5 bases, leaving 16 bases between the germline ends. CDR3 amino acids: CASSATQGQTEAFF. The CDR3 DNA is TGTGCCAGCAGCGCAACACAGGGACAAACTGAAGCTTTCTTT.

The chain carries TRBV7-2 and TRBJ1-5, with unresolved D. The CDR3 runs 13 residues. CDR1 and CDR2 from the germline V gene are SGHTA and FQGNSA. V lost 1 base to trimming and J lost 5 bases, with 6 bases between them. The CDR3 sequence: CASSLERDQPQHF. DNA of the CDR3: TGTGCCAGCAGCTTAGAACGGGATCAGCCCCAGCATTTT.

The chain couples TRBV19 to TRBJ1-6, with TRBD1 identical over 7 bases. The CDR3 sequence is 17 residues long. Germline CDR1 LNHDA, CDR2 SQIVND (reference sequence). Trimming at V came to 9 bases and at J to 12 bases, leaving 23 bases not matched to a gene. The CDR3 loop is CASHSGTDKPGIRPLHF. The CDR3 DNA sequence: TGTGCCAGCCACTCCGGGACAGACAAACCGGGGATTCGACCCCTCCACTTT.

This chain uses TRBV6-2 or TRBV6-3 with TRBJ2-7; possible D gene TRBD2, 5 bases. The germline V gene encodes CDR1 MNHEY and CDR2 SVGEGT. The CDR3 sequence is 14 residues long. With 3 bases removed from V and 4 bases from J, the gap between germline ends came to 13 bases. CDR3 residues: CASSYHRGLYEQYV. Written as DNA, the CDR3 is TGTGCCAGCAGTTATCACCGGGGTTTATACGAGCAGTACGTC.

The gene calls are TRBV2 and TRBJ1-2, with TRBD1 matching 10 bases. The germline V gene has CDR1 SNHLY and CDR2 FYNNEI. The CDR3 is 16 amino acids. The V gene end was trimmed by 3 bases and the J gene end by 8 bases; junction bases not matched to a gene: 12. As DNA, the CDR3 is TGTGCCAGCAGTGATAGGACAGGGGGGTTAATAGACGGCTACACCTTC. It encodes CASSDRTGGLIDGYTF.

V gene TRBV27 combines with J gene TRBJ1-2; the match to TRBD1 covers 11 bases. The CDR3 is 19 residues long. After removal of 2 bases from V and 7 bases from J, the junction contained 18 bases not matched to a gene. Looked up from germline, CDR1 is MNHEY and CDR2 is SMNVEV (reference sequence). This CDR3 is CASSLRGGRTGGPRGGYTF. The CDR3 bases are TGTGCCAGCAGTTTAAGAGGCGGGAGGACAGGGGGCCCCCGGGGTGGCTACACCTTC.

This clone was detected a few times. This chain links TRBV5-1 with TRBJ2-5; a weak D match, TRBD2 (7 bases). Germline V CDR1 and CDR2: SGHRS, YFSETQ. This CDR3 contains 16 residues. Trimming removed 0 bases from V and 2 bases from J, with 14 bases in between. The CDR3 reads CASSLAGGLGQETQYF. The CDR3 nucleotides are TGCGCCAGCAGCTTGGCCGGGGGGCTCGGACAAGAGACCCAGTACTTC.

This clone has a single count. Here the CDR3 DNA reads TGTGCCAGCAGTTACGTGGCAGGTCAAATGAGCAATCAGCCCCAGCATTTT. Its protein is CASSYVAGQMSNQPQHF. The chain has TRBV6-2 or TRBV6-3 and TRBJ1-5, with D unresolved. This CDR3 spans 17 amino acids. Germline CDR1 reads MNHEY; CDR2 reads SVGEGT. The V gene lost 2 bases and the J gene lost 1 base, with 15 bases spanning the gap.

The chain links TRBV18 to TRBJ2-1; possibly TRBD2 for D (5 bases). From germline, CDR1 is KGHSH and CDR2 LQKENI. This CDR3 region has 15 residues. Trimming cost V 3 bases and J 0 bases, with 9 bases left between them. The CDR3 region is CASSPGLPSYNEQFF. The CDR3 DNA reads TGTGCCAGCTCACCCGGACTCCCCTCCTACAATGAGCAGTTCTTC.

J is TRBJ2-5 and V is TRBV28; 11 nucleotides align to TRBD1. V lost 4 bases to trimming and J lost 1 base; unmatched junction nucleotides: 8. Germline CDR1 reads MDHEN; CDR2 reads SYDVKM. The CDR3 loop spans 17 amino acids. DNA for the CDR3: TGTGCCAGCAGTTACCCTGGACAGGGGGCTTTCCAAGAGACCCAGTACTTC. Its protein product is CASSYPGQGAFQETQYF.